This TCR beta chain was captured in a study of CXCR3-negative and CXCR3-positive naive CD8 T cells. At the level of the study: Total TRB output reached about 135 million reads, about 1.5 +/- 0.3 million per library.

Through 5' RACE with UMI labels, the TRB cDNA libraries were prepared. After re-calling the 5' RACE reads, TCRdb lists one entry per CDR3 protein, DNA absent. The sample has roughly 80,000 distinct CDR3 sequences, and its top ten clones hold 0.62%. Study-level results: Cryopreserved PBMCs had partly decreased CXCR3 expression; fresh PBMCs were used in most assays. In CXCR3-positive naive cells, the TRB CDR3s were more hydrophobic than in CXCR3-negative naive cells.

Germline CDR1 reads SGHTA; CDR2 reads FQGNSA. This CDR3 comprises 15 residues. Regarding this clonotype: The antigen remains unidentified.

By phenotype, naive CD8+ T cells were CD45RO-CCR7+CD27+CD95-. Sequencing used naive CXCR3+ CD8+ T cells from blood. Subset denoted: CD45RO-CCR7+CD27+CD95- naive CD8+ T cells expressing CXCR3 (TNR3+). The source of this sequence is a human donor in good health. Some clones in this sample may be carry-over from other donors' samples. This chain uses TRBV7-2 with TRBJ2-2; there is no DNA to check the TCRdb D call of TRBD1. The CDR3 spells CASSDRDKYTGELFF.